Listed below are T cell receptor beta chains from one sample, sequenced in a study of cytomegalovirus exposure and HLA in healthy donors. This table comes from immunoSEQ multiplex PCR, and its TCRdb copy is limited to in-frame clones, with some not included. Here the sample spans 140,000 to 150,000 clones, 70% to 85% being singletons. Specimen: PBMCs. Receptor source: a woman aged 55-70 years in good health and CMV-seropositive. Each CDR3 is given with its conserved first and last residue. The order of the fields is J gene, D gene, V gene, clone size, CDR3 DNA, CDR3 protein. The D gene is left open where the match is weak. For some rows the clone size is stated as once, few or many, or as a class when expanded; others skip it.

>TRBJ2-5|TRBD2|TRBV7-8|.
TGTGCCAGCAGCTTAGGGGGGACTAGCGGGATGGGGCGGACCCAGTACTTC
CASSLGGTSGMGRTQYF
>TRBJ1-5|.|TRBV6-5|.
TGTGCCAGCAGTTACTCTGTGAGGGGGAATCAGCCCCAGCATTTT
CASSYSVRGNQPQHF
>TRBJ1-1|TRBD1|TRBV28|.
TGTGCCAGCAGTCAAGACAGGGGGCTGGGCACTGAAGCTTTCTTT
CASSQDRGLGTEAFF
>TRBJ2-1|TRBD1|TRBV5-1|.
TGCGCCAGCAGCTTGGAACCTACAGGGGGAGTTTACAATGAGCAGTTCTTC
CASSLEPTGGVYNEQFF
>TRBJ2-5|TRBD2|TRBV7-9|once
TGTGCCAGCAGCATCCTACCGGGACTAGCGAAAGAGACCCAGTACTTC
CASSILPGLAKETQYF
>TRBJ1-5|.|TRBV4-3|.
TGCGCCAGCAGCCAAGATTCCCAGGGCGGTCAGCCCCAGCATTTT
CASSQDSQGGQPQHF
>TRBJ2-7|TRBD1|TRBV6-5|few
TGTGCCAGCAGCCAACTGGGACAGGGAGACGAGCAGTACTTC
CASSQLGQGDEQYF
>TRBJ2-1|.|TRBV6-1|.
TGTGCCAGCAGTGAACTTGGCAGCTACAATGAGCAGTTCTTC
CASSELGSYNEQFF
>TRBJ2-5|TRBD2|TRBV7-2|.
TGTGCCAGCAGCTCCCAGGGACTAGCGGGACTAATTGGAGAGCAGTACTTC
CASSSQGLAGLIGEQYF
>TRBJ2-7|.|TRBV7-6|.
TGTGCCAGCAGCTCGGTTACCACCTACGAGCAGTACTTC
CASSSVTTYEQYF
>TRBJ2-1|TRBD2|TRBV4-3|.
TGCGCCAGCAGCCCAGGCGGAAGCGGGAGTGGCCCCTACAATGAGCAGTTCTTC
CASSPGGSGSGPYNEQFF
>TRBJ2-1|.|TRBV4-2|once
TGTGCCAGCAGCCAAGAGGCCGCAAACAATGAGCAGTTCTTC
CASSQEAANNEQFF
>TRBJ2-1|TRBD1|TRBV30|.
TGTGCCTGGAGGGATCCAGGGGGATCCTACAATGAGCAGTTCTTC
CAWRDPGGSYNEQFF
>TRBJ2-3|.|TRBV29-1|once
TGCAGCGTTGAAGGGGGAACGGGGGAAGATACGCAGTATTTT
CSVEGGTGEDTQYF
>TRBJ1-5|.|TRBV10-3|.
TGTGCCATCAGTGAGTCGGCAGTTTCAAATCAGCCCCAGCATTTT
CAISESAVSNQPQHF
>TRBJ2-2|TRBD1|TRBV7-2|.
TGTGCCAGCAGAACCCGGACAGGGAACACCGGGGAGCTGTTTTTT
CASRTRTGNTGELFF
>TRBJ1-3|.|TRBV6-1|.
TGTGCCAGCAGTGAACAGGGGCAAGTCGTAAACACCATATATTTT
CASSEQGQVVNTIYF
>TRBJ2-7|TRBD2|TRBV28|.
TGTGCCAGCAGTGTCCCGATAGCGGGAGGGCCCTGGTACGAGCAGTACTTC
CASSVPIAGGPWYEQYF
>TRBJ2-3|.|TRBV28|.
TGTGCCAGCAGTTCGACTAGTACAGATACGCAGTATTTT
CASSSTSTDTQYF
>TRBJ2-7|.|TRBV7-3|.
TGTGCCAGCAGCTTCCAGGGTGGCTACGAGCAGTACTTC
CASSFQGGYEQYF
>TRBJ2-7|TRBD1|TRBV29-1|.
TGCAGCGCAATCAGGGGGACGGGCGAGCAGTACTTC
CSAIRGTGEQYF
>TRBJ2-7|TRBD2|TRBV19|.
TGTGCCAGTAGTATGAGGTCTAGCGGGACTTCCTACGAGCAGTACTTC
CASSMRSSGTSYEQYF
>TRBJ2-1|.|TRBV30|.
TGTGCCTGGAGTGGACAGTACAATGAGCAGTTCTTC
CAWSGQYNEQFF
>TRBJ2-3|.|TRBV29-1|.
TGCAGCACTAAACTTCCAGGGACTAGCACAGATACGCAGTATTTT
CSTKLPGTSTDTQYF
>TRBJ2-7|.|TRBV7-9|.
TGTGCCAGCAGCTCCAAACTGAAAACCTACGAGCAGTACTTC
CASSSKLKTYEQYF
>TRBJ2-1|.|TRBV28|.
TGTGCCAGCAGTTCCGGGGGCTACAATGAGCAGTTCTTC
CASSSGGYNEQFF
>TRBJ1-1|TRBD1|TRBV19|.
TGTGCCAGTAGTATGAACCCAGGGGCACAGGGGGATGAAGCTTTCTTT
CASSMNPGAQGDEAFF
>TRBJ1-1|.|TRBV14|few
TGTGCCAGCAGCCCCCTCGATTGGGCCACTGAAGCTTTCTTT
CASSPLDWATEAFF
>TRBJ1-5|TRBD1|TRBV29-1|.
TGCAGCGTCCTCACAGGACGGACAGGGGGGTATCAATCCCAGCATTTT
CSVLTGRTGGYQSQHF
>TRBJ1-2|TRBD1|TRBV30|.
TGTGCCTGGAGTGTGTTCAGGGGGCTCAAGGGCTACACCTTC
CAWSVFRGLKGYTF
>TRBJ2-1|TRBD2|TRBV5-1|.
TGCGCCAGCAGCTTGGGCGGGAGGGCCGACAATGAGCAGTTCTTC
CASSLGGRADNEQFF
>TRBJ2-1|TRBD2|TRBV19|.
TGTGCCAGTAGTCATCTAGCGGGAGGCCTCAATGAGCAGTTCTTC
CASSHLAGGLNEQFF
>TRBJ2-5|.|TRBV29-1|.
TGCAGCGTTGGATCAGGCCCCGAGACCCAGTACTTC
CSVGSGPETQYF
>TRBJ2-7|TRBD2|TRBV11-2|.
TGTGCCAGCAGCGCCCTGGTGGGTAGCGGGAACTCCTACGAGCAGTACTTC
CASSALVGSGNSYEQYF
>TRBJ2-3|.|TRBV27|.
TGTGCCAGCAGTTTAGTAGGGAGGACTAGCACAGATACGCAGTATTTT
CASSLVGRTSTDTQYF
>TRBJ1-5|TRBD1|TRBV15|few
TGTGCCACCAGCAGAGTGGGACAGAGTAATCAGCCCCAGCATTTT
CATSRVGQSNQPQHF
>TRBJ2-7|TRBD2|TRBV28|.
TGTGCCAGCACCTCTCCCATGACTAGCGGAACCTACGAGCAGTACTTC
CASTSPMTSGTYEQYF
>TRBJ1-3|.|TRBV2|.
TGTGCCAGCTCTAGGGGCGGCTCCGATGGAAACACCATATATTTT
CASSRGGSDGNTIYF
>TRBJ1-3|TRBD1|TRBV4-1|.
TGCGCCAGCAGCCAAGTGTGGTCAGGGGGCGGTGACACCATATATTTT
CASSQVWSGGGDTIYF
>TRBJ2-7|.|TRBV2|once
TGTGCCAGCAGTGTCGACGAGCAGTACTTC
CASSVDEQYF
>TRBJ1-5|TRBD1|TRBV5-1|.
TGCGCCAGCAGCTTGGTAGGGGGCGCCGGTCAGCCCCAGCATTTT
CASSLVGGAGQPQHF
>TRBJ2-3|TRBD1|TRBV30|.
TGTGCCTGGTCCCGGACAGGGGGCGCAGATACGCAGTATTTT
CAWSRTGGADTQYF
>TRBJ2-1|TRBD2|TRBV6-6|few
TGTGCCAGCAGGGGGAGCGGGAGCAGCAATGAGCAGTTCTTC
CASRGSGSSNEQFF
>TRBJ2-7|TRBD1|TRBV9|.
TGTGCCAGCAGCGTAATGGACAGGGCTGTCGAGCAGTACTTC
CASSVMDRAVEQYF
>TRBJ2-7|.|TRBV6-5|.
TGTGCCAGCAGTTACGCCCAGTTAGCCTCCTACGAGCAGTACTTC
CASSYAQLASYEQYF
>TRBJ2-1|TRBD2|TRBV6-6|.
TGTGCCGGCGCGGGACTAGCATCAAACAATGAGCAGTTCTTC
CAGAGLASNNEQFF
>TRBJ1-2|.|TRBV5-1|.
TGCGCCAGCAGCTTAGCGGGGTATGGCTACACCTTC
CASSLAGYGYTF
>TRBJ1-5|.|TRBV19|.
TGTGCCAGTAGAGACCCGGCAGAGGTGTGGCAGCCCCAGCATTTT
CASRDPAEVWQPQHF
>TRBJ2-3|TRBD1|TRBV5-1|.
TGCGCCAGCAGGCAGACAGGGTTGGAAGATACGCAGTATTTT
CASRQTGLEDTQYF
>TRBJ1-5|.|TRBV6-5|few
TGTGCCAGCAGTCAGGCAGAGGGTCAGCCCCAGCATTTT
CASSQAEGQPQHF
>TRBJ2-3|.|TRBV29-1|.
TGCAGCGTGCAGCGGGCGACAGATACGCAGTATTTT
CSVQRATDTQYF
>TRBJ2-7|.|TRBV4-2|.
TGTGGCCGTCCCTACGAGCAGTACTTC
CGRPYEQYF
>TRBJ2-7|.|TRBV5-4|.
TGTGCCAGCAGCTTGGAGTCGTTGGCAGGCGAGCAGTACTTC
CASSLESLAGEQYF
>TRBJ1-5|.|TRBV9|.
TGTGCCAGCAGCCTCGGCCCTTCGGGGCCCCAGCATTTT
CASSLGPSGPQHF
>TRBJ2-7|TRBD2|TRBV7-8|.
TGTGCCAGCAGCATTCAAACCGGGACTAGCTCCTACGAGCAGTACTTC
CASSIQTGTSSYEQYF
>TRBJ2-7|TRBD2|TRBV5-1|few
TGCGCCAGCAGGGGGGGAGGGGACCTCTACGAGCAGTACTTC
CASRGGGDLYEQYF
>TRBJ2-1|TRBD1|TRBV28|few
TGTGCCAGCGGAGAACCGGGACAGGGAAATGAGCAGTTCTTC
CASGEPGQGNEQFF
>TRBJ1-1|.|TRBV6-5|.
TGTGCCAGCCACATAGGGCCGGGGTCGAACACTGAAGCTTTCTTT
CASHIGPGSNTEAFF
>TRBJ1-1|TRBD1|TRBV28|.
TGTGCCAGCAGTTTAGGGGGACAGGGGGCTGAAGCTTTCTTT
CASSLGGQGAEAFF